These T cell receptor beta chains were read from a single sample in a study of blood T cell repertoires in COVID-19. The method was immunoSEQ multiplex PCR; TCRdb's version includes in-frame clones alone and lacks a portion of them. Of 300,000 to 450,000 clones listed, 75% to 90% are singletons. Sequencing was done on a sample of PBMCs or T cells enriched from blood (not recorded which). Source of these receptors: a man aged 18 to 30 who had recovered from COVID-19. The CDR3 runs from the conserved cysteine through the conserved F or W. The D gene is left open where the match is weak. Only part of the rows carry a size: once, few, many, or a class if the clone is expanded.

TRBJ2-1	-	TRBV4-3	few	CASSQASTYNEQFF	TGCGCCAGCAGCCAAGCGTCAACTTACAATGAGCAGTTCTTC
TRBJ1-2	TRBD1	TRBV19	-	CASSPGQNYGYTF	TGTGCCAGTAGTCCGGGACAGAACTATGGCTACACCTTC
TRBJ2-5	-	TRBV5-1	-	CASSLSWAGEEADQETQYF	TGCGCCAGCAGCTTGTCTTGGGCAGGGGAAGAGGCAGACCAAGAGACCCAGTACTTC
TRBJ1-5	-	TRBV19	-	CASSITQYQPQHF	TGTGCCAGTAGTATCACGCAGTATCAGCCCCAGCATTTT
TRBJ2-7	TRBD1	TRBV7-6	-	CASSRQGNEQYF	TGTGCCAGCAGTAGACAGGGGAACGAGCAGTACTTC
TRBJ2-7	TRBD1	TRBV28	-	CASTGTGAWEQYF	TGTGCCAGCACCGGGACAGGGGCATGGGAGCAGTACTTC
TRBJ1-2	-	TRBV19	-	CASSKQGIDYGYTF	TGTGCCAGTAGTAAGCAGGGAATTGACTATGGCTACACCTTC
TRBJ2-5	TRBD2	TRBV28	few	CASSSSGRSETQYF	TGTGCCAGCAGTTCCAGCGGGAGGTCGGAGACCCAGTACTTC
TRBJ2-3	TRBD1	TRBV24-1	-	CATSDRGRQDTQYF	TGTGCCACCAGTGACAGGGGGCGTCAAGATACGCAGTATTTT
TRBJ1-2	-	TRBV5-1	-	CASRSNNQGNYGYTF	TGCGCCAGCAGATCAAACAATCAGGGGAACTATGGCTACACCTTC
TRBJ2-3	-	TRBV28	-	CAGGLSGGYTQYF	TGTGCCGGGGGACTTTCTGGCGGTTATACGCAGTATTTT
TRBJ1-6	-	TRBV5-1	-	CASSLQANPVGNSPLHF	TGCGCCAGCAGCTTGCAGGCAAACCCGGTCGGAAATTCACCCCTCCACTTT
TRBJ2-3	-	TRBV5-1	-	CASSPSWGRGSTDTQYF	TGCGCCAGCAGCCCCAGCTGGGGGCGGGGGAGCACAGATACGCAGTATTTT
TRBJ1-5	TRBD1	TRBV9	once	CASSAGTGGEVEPQHF	TGTGCCAGCAGCGCAGGGACAGGGGGCGAGGTAGAGCCCCAGCATTTT
TRBJ1-6	TRBD1	TRBV3-1/TRBV3-2	once	CASSGTGLSSYSPLHF	TGTGCCAGCAGCGGGACAGGGCTTTCGTCCTATTCACCCCTCCACTTT
TRBJ1-6	-	TRBV5-1	-	CASSRSTGASNSPLHF	TGCGCCAGCAGCAGATCGACAGGTGCCTCCAATTCACCCCTCCACTTT
TRBJ1-6	-	TRBV27	-	CASTRGGYSPLHF	TGTGCCAGCACCCGAGGGGGTTATTCACCCCTCCACTTT
TRBJ1-6	TRBD1	TRBV9	-	CASSPSLQGGNSPLHF	TGTGCCAGCAGCCCCTCCTTACAGGGGGGGAATTCACCCCTCCACTTT
TRBJ2-7	TRBD2	TRBV13	once	CASSPRSSGSYEQYF	TGTGCCAGCAGCCCCCGATCTAGCGGGAGCTACGAGCAGTACTTC
TRBJ1-6	-	TRBV2	once	CASSGQGTYNSPLHF	TGTGCCAGCAGTGGTCAGGGGACCTATAATTCACCCCTCCACTTT
TRBJ1-1	-	TRBV18	few	CASSPPAIRNTEAFF	TGTGCCAGCTCACCACCGGCCATCCGGAACACTGAAGCTTTCTTT
TRBJ1-5	-	TRBV3-1/TRBV3-2	-	CASSQELRQPQHF	TGTGCCAGCAGCCAAGAACTAAGACAGCCCCAGCATTTT
TRBJ2-7	TRBD2	TRBV4-1	-	CASSQPTSGGYEQYF	TGCGCCAGCAGCCAGCCCACTAGCGGGGGCTACGAGCAGTACTTC
TRBJ2-5	-	TRBV3-1/TRBV3-2	-	CASSQESAGQETQYF	TGTGCCAGCAGCCAAGAGTCTGCGGGTCAAGAGACCCAGTACTTC
TRBJ1-2	TRBD1	TRBV11-2	-	CASSQGQWGYTF	TGTGCCAGCAGCCAGGGACAGTGGGGCTACACCTTC
TRBJ2-3	TRBD1	TRBV4-3	-	CASSQDMGRGSTDTQYF	TGCGCCAGCAGCCAAGATATGGGCAGGGGGTCCACAGATACGCAGTATTTT
TRBJ2-2	TRBD1	TRBV30	-	CAWRLTGSGELFF	TGTGCCTGGAGGTTGACAGGGTCCGGGGAGCTGTTTTTT
TRBJ2-1	-	TRBV15	-	CATSSHRDNEQFF	TGTGCCACCAGCAGTCACCGGGACAATGAGCAGTTCTTC
TRBJ2-3	TRBD1	TRBV3-1/TRBV3-2	once	CASSLKTGISSTDTQYF	TGTGCCAGCAGCCTCAAGACAGGGATTTCTAGCACAGATACGCAGTATTTT
TRBJ1-2	TRBD1	TRBV5-5	-	CASSWTGGVDGYTF	TGTGCCAGCAGCTGGACAGGGGGCGTGGATGGCTACACCTTC
TRBJ1-5	-	TRBV28	-	CASSFPTGGSSNQPQHF	TGTGCCAGCAGTTTCCCGACGGGGGGGTCTAGCAATCAGCCCCAGCATTTT
TRBJ1-3	TRBD1	TRBV7-9	few	CASRPDRAGNTIYF	TGTGCCAGCAGACCGGACAGGGCTGGAAACACCATATATTTT
TRBJ1-1	TRBD1	TRBV6-6	-	CASSRDTGTVNTEAFF	TGTGCCAGCAGTCGAGATACCGGGACAGTAAACACTGAAGCTTTCTTT
TRBJ2-7	TRBD1	TRBV14	-	CASRDRQSSEQYF	TGTGCCAGCAGGGACAGGCAATCCTCCGAGCAGTACTTC
TRBJ1-4	TRBD1	TRBV4-1	-	CASSQDGQGPPGKLFF	TGCGCCAGCAGCCAAGATGGACAGGGCCCGCCTGGAAAACTGTTTTTT
TRBJ1-2	-	TRBV5-4	-	CASSPRGGSYGYTF	TGTGCCAGCAGCCCACGAGGCGGCTCCTATGGCTACACCTTC
TRBJ1-3	-	TRBV12-5	once	CASGFLLTTVLGGNTIYF	TGTGCTAGTGGTTTTCTCCTAACTACAGTCTTAGGCGGGAACACCATATATTTT
TRBJ1-5	TRBD1	TRBV10-3	-	CAIRGTDSDQPQHF	TGTGCCATCAGGGGGACAGACAGTGATCAGCCCCAGCATTTT
TRBJ2-1	-	TRBV18	-	CASSQDYSGSNEQFF	TGTGCCAGCTCACAGGACTATTCGGGTTCCAATGAGCAGTTCTTC
TRBJ1-1	-	TRBV4-3	once	CASSQDPGTNTEAFF	TGCGCCAGCAGCCAAGATCCTGGCACGAACACTGAAGCTTTCTTT
TRBJ1-2	TRBD1	TRBV4-1	-	CASSQEETARGGYTF	TGCGCCAGCAGCCAAGAGGAGACGGCCAGGGGGGGCTACACCTTC
TRBJ2-7	-	TRBV20-1	-	CSASPLDSTYEQYF	TGCAGTGCTAGTCCCCTAGACAGCACCTACGAGCAGTACTTC
TRBJ2-1	-	TRBV5-1	-	CASSLVWRAGTHWGNEQFF	TGCGCCAGCAGCTTGGTATGGAGGGCGGGTACCCACTGGGGCAATGAGCAGTTCTTC
TRBJ1-4	-	TRBV12-5	-	CASGLGSGITGEKLFF	TGTGCTAGTGGTTTAGGGAGCGGGATCACGGGTGAAAAACTGTTTTTT
TRBJ2-3	TRBD2	TRBV25-1	-	CASSEWQAGGTDTQYF	TGTGCCAGCAGTGAATGGCAAGCGGGGGGCACAGATACGCAGTATTTT
TRBJ2-7	-	TRBV30	-	CAWSVIEGQLYF	TGTGCCTGGAGTGTAATCGAAGGACAGCTGTACTTC
TRBJ2-1	-	TRBV7-2	-	CASSATGTHNEQFF	TGTGCCAGCAGCGCAACCGGGACACACAATGAGCAGTTCTTC
TRBJ2-7	TRBD1	TRBV11-2	-	CASSVQGARYEQYF	TGTGCCAGCAGCGTACAGGGGGCGCGGTACGAGCAGTACTTC
TRBJ1-4	-	TRBV11-2	-	CASSLGGGNEKLFF	TGTGCCAGCAGCCTCGGCGGGGGCAATGAAAAACTGTTTTTT
TRBJ2-3	TRBD1	TRBV19	-	CASSNQDRADTQYF	TGTGCCAGTAGTAATCAGGACAGGGCAGATACGCAGTATTTT
TRBJ2-7	TRBD2	TRBV7-2	-	CASSQPDGGLYEQYF	TGTGCCAGCAGCCAGCCAGACGGGGGGTTGTACGAGCAGTACTTC
TRBJ1-1	-	TRBV13	-	CASTQGRPMNTEAFF	TGTGCCAGCACCCAGGGCCGACCTATGAACACTGAAGCTTTCTTT
TRBJ2-5	-	TRBV29-1	once	CSVEPRAVQETQYF	TGCAGCGTTGAGCCGCGGGCAGTCCAAGAGACCCAGTACTTC
TRBJ2-2	TRBD2	TRBV9	-	CASSGTSDTGELFF	TGTGCCAGCAGTGGGACTAGCGACACCGGGGAGCTGTTTTTT
TRBJ2-3	-	TRBV19	-	CASSISYYSIRDTQYF	TGTGCCAGTAGTATAAGTTATTACAGTATTAGAGATACGCAGTATTTT